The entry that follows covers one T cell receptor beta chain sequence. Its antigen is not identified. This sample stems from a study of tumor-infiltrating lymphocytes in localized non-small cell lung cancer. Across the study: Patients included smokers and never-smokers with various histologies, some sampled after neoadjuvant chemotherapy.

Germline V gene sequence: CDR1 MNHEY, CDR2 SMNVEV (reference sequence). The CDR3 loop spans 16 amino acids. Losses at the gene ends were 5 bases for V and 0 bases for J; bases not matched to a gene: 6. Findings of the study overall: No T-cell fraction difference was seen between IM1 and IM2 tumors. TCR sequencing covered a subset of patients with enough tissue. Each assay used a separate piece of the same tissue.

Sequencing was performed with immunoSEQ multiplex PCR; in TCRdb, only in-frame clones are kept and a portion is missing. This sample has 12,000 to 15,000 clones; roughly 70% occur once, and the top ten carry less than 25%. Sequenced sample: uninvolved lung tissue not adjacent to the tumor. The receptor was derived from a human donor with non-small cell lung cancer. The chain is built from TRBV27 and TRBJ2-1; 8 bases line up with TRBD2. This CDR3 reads CASSLAGGLSYNEQFF. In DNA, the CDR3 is TGTGCCAGCAGTCTCGCGGGGGGCCTCTCCTACAATGAGCAGTTCTTC.